This is a list of T cell receptor beta chains from one sample in a study of memory CD4+ T cells and cytomegalovirus serostatus. Using immunoSEQ multiplex PCR, the repertoire was profiled, and TCRdb retains in-frame clones only, with some absent. The table shows 52,000 or so clones, with about four fifths occurring only once. The material sequenced was memory CD4+ T cells from blood. These receptors all come from an adult in good health and CMV-seronegative. The CDR3 runs from the conserved cysteine through the conserved F or W. A D gene is named only where the DNA matches it firmly. Clone size is shown for a subset of rows, as once, few, many or a class of expanded clone.

clone_size,d_call,j_call,v_call,cdr3_aa,cdr3_nt
.,.,TRBJ2-5,TRBV5-4,CASSSQQGRGETQYF,TGTGCCAGCAGCTCACAACAGGGTAGAGGGGAGACCCAGTACTTC
.,TRBD1,TRBJ2-1,TRBV12-5,CASGPGQGFYNEQFF,TGTGCTAGTGGGCCGGGACAGGGATTCTACAATGAGCAGTTCTTC
.,TRBD1,TRBJ1-2,TRBV28,CASSFGRGYGYTF,TGTGCCAGCAGTTTCGGCAGGGGGTATGGCTACACCTTC
.,.,TRBJ1-1,TRBV6-5,CASSPWGLEAFF,TGTGCCAGCAGTCCTTGGGGACTCGAAGCTTTCTTT
.,.,TRBJ1-1,TRBV5-8,CASRAGLGKVGTEAFF,TGTGCCAGCAGAGCGGGACTGGGAAAAGTTGGCACTGAAGCTTTCTTT
.,TRBD1,TRBJ1-5,TRBV6-1,CASSKTGGYQPQHF,TGTGCCAGCAGTAAAACAGGGGGGTATCAGCCCCAGCATTTT
.,TRBD1,TRBJ2-6,TRBV9,CASSRGQGAGGANVLTF,TGTGCCAGCAGCCGTGGGCAGGGGGCCGGTGGGGCCAACGTCCTGACTTTC
.,.,TRBJ1-4,TRBV11-2,CASSLGIQWAPQTNEKLFF,TGTGCCAGCAGCTTAGGGATTCAGTGGGCCCCGCAAACTAATGAAAAACTGTTTTTT
.,TRBD1,TRBJ2-7,TRBV5-1,CASSLWGSGQGRTYEQYF,TGCGCCAGCAGCTTGTGGGGATCTGGACAGGGTAGGACCTACGAGCAGTACTTC
.,.,TRBJ1-4,TRBV30,CAWKGQGNEKLFF,TGTGCCTGGAAAGGACAAGGAAATGAAAAACTGTTTTTT
.,.,TRBJ1-4,TRBV11-2,CASSLDRVSEKLFF,TGTGCCAGCAGCTTAGACAGGGTATCTGAAAAACTGTTTTTT
.,TRBD1,TRBJ2-7,TRBV19,CASSLTGGYFYEQYF,TGTGCCAGTAGTTTGACAGGGGGCTACTTCTACGAGCAGTACTTC
once,.,TRBJ1-6,TRBV28,CASSYGRANNSPLHF,TGTGCCAGCAGCTACGGGAGGGCGAACAATTCACCCCTCCACTTT
.,TRBD2,TRBJ2-3,TRBV11-2,CASSLRLASADTQYF,TGTGCCAGCAGCCTTCGACTAGCTAGCGCAGATACGCAGTATTTT
.,TRBD2,TRBJ2-5,TRBV9,CASSGTRDQETQYF,TGTGCCAGCAGCGGGACTAGAGATCAAGAGACCCAGTACTTC
medium-sized,.,TRBJ1-6,TRBV21-1,CASWRLHSPLHF,TGTGCCAGCTGGAGGCTCCATTCACCCCTCCACTTT
.,.,TRBJ1-4,TRBV19,CASSEDSLNEKLFF,TGTGCCAGTAGTGAGGACAGCCTGAATGAAAAACTGTTTTTT
few,.,TRBJ2-5,TRBV11-2,CASSSQTGQQETQYF,TGTGCCAGCAGCTCCCAAACAGGGCAGCAAGAGACCCAGTACTTC
few,TRBD1,TRBJ1-2,TRBV27,CASSFRTGGMGYGYTF,TGTGCCAGCAGTTTTAGGACAGGGGGCATGGGCTATGGCTACACCTTC
.,.,TRBJ1-6,TRBV30,CAWSGDPLVNSPLHF,TGTGCCTGGAGTGGGGATCCTTTGGTAAATTCACCCCTCCACTTT
.,.,TRBJ1-1,TRBV7-2,CASRRGGDTEAFF,TGTGCCAGCAGACGAGGGGGGGACACTGAAGCTTTCTTT
.,.,TRBJ1-2,TRBV4-1,CASSQEAGTWGGYTF,TGCGCCAGCAGCCAAGAGGCAGGGACCTGGGGTGGCTACACCTTC
few,TRBD1,TRBJ1-1,TRBV5-4,CASSLAQGARTEAFF,TGTGCCAGCAGCTTGGCCCAGGGGGCGCGGACTGAAGCTTTCTTT
.,TRBD1,TRBJ1-5,TRBV2,CASSMDRGGQPQHF,TGTGCCAGCAGTATGGACAGGGGGGGTCAGCCCCAGCATTTT
few,TRBD1,TRBJ2-7,TRBV4-1,CASSQSPTGGTYEQYF,TGCGCCAGCAGCCAAAGTCCCACAGGGGGGACCTACGAGCAGTACTTC
.,TRBD2,TRBJ2-5,TRBV9,CASSVEVGGETQYF,TGTGCCAGCAGCGTAGAGGTCGGGGGGGAGACCCAGTACTTC
once,TRBD1,TRBJ1-5,TRBV7-9,CASSSTGTEQPQHF,TGTGCCAGCAGCTCAACCGGGACAGAGCAGCCCCAGCATTTT
.,.,TRBJ1-4,TRBV11-2,CASSSDGTSGKKLFF,TGTGCCAGCAGCTCAGATGGGACAAGTGGGAAAAAACTGTTTTTT
few,.,TRBJ1-6,TRBV2,CASHGQYNSPLHF,TGTGCCAGCCATGGACAGTATAATTCACCCCTCCACTTT
.,.,TRBJ1-5,TRBV5-1,CASSLYGARDQPQHF,TGCGCCAGCAGCTTATATGGGGCGCGGGATCAGCCCCAGCATTTT
.,.,TRBJ1-2,TRBV5-5,CASSAERGLGYTF,TGTGCCAGCAGCGCCGAGCGGGGACTTGGCTACACCTTC
once,TRBD1,TRBJ2-2,TRBV6-5,CASNKQGSRELFF,TGTGCCAGCAATAAACAGGGGAGTCGGGAGCTGTTTTTT
.,.,TRBJ1-6,TRBV30,CAWSAGSPLHF,TGTGCCTGGAGTGCCGGGTCACCCCTCCACTTT
.,.,TRBJ1-1,TRBV5-1,CASSSGGTEAFF,TGCGCCAGCAGCTCCGGGGGGACTGAAGCTTTCTTT
.,.,TRBJ1-2,TRBV10-1,CASSESITPQISGLNYGYTF,TGCGCCAGCAGTGAGTCGATCACCCCCCAAATATCAGGCCTTAACTATGGCTACACCTTC
.,.,TRBJ1-2,TRBV28,CASSEGEDYGYTF,TGTGCCAGCTCCGAAGGGGAGGACTATGGCTACACCTTC
.,TRBD1,TRBJ2-2,TRBV18,CASTTGGVGLDTGELFF,TGTGCCAGCACCACAGGGGGCGTTGGCTTGGACACCGGGGAGCTGTTTTTT
.,.,TRBJ1-2,TRBV6-1,CASSETGSGGYTF,TGTGCCAGCAGTGAAACAGGATCAGGTGGCTACACCTTC
.,TRBD1,TRBJ1-3,TRBV5-1,CASQGAGNTIYF,TGCGCCAGCCAGGGGGCTGGAAACACCATATATTTT
.,TRBD1,TRBJ1-4,TRBV28,CASTPQGLYEKLFF,TGTGCCAGCACCCCACAGGGGCTCTATGAAAAACTGTTTTTT
few,.,TRBJ1-5,TRBV5-1,CASSLGGYNQPQHF,TGCGCCAGCAGCTTGGGGGGATACAATCAGCCCCAGCATTTT
.,.,TRBJ1-6,TRBV4-2,CASSQGQVSNNSPLHF,TGTGCCAGCAGCCAAGGTCAGGTATCGAATAATTCACCCCTCCACTTT
.,.,TRBJ2-5,TRBV4-2,CASSQDRWVETQYF,TGTGCCAGCAGCCAAGACCGGTGGGTGGAGACCCAGTACTTC
.,.,TRBJ1-5,TRBV19,CASSTSTGNNQPQHF,TGTGCCAGTAGTACTTCTACAGGAAACAATCAGCCCCAGCATTTT
.,.,TRBJ1-6,TRBV7-8,CASSLVHGSPLHF,TGTGCCAGCAGCTTAGTGCATGGCTCACCCCTCCACTTT
.,.,TRBJ1-6,TRBV7-2,CASSVTGIGSPLHF,TGTGCCAGCAGCGTAACAGGGATTGGTTCACCCCTCCACTTT
.,TRBD1,TRBJ2-2,TRBV2,CASRQGANMGGELFF,TGTGCCAGCAGACAGGGGGCTAACATGGGCGGGGAGCTGTTTTTT
.,.,TRBJ2-1,TRBV12-2,CASRGTYNEQFF,TGTGCAAGTCGCGGGACATACAATGAGCAGTTCTTC
few,.,TRBJ1-2,TRBV6-5,CASSYEGGYTF,TGTGCCAGCAGTTACGAAGGTGGCTACACCTTC
.,.,TRBJ1-2,TRBV7-8,CASSLTMVAGIVYGYTF,TGTGCCAGCAGCCTCACGATGGTTGCGGGAATAGTCTATGGCTACACCTTC
.,.,TRBJ2-3,TRBV19,CASSTLGEDRTDTQYF,TGTGCCAGTAGTACGTTAGGGGAGGATCGCACAGATACGCAGTATTTT
.,.,TRBJ1-1,TRBV7-9,CASSLTSVTEAFF,TGTGCCAGCAGCCTGACATCCGTCACTGAAGCTTTCTTT
.,.,TRBJ1-1,TRBV2,CASPENMNTEAFF,TGTGCCAGCCCAGAGAACATGAACACTGAAGCTTTCTTT
.,.,TRBJ2-3,TRBV11-3,CASSLVASDTQYF,TGTGCCAGCAGCTTAGTAGCCTCAGATACGCAGTATTTT